The source of this TCR beta chain is a study of T cell responses to AZD1222 COVID-19 vaccine. TCRdb keeps only in-frame clones here, not all; method: immunoSEQ multiplex PCR. The table includes approximately 150,000 clones, around 90% detected once. This sample comprised peripheral blood, obtained on day 0 of AZD1222 vaccination. This TCR was sampled from an adult in good health.

The CDR3 loop is CASSLSNEQFF. As DNA, the CDR3 is TGTGCCAGCAGCTTATCCAATGAGCAGTTCTTC. V usage is TRBV11-1 and J usage is TRBJ2-1; D call uncertain. The CDR3 is made up of 11 amino acids. Germline V gene sequence: CDR1 SGHAT, CDR2 FQDESV (reference sequence). Trimming shortened V by 2 bases and J by 6 bases, and 2 bases separated the two germline ends.